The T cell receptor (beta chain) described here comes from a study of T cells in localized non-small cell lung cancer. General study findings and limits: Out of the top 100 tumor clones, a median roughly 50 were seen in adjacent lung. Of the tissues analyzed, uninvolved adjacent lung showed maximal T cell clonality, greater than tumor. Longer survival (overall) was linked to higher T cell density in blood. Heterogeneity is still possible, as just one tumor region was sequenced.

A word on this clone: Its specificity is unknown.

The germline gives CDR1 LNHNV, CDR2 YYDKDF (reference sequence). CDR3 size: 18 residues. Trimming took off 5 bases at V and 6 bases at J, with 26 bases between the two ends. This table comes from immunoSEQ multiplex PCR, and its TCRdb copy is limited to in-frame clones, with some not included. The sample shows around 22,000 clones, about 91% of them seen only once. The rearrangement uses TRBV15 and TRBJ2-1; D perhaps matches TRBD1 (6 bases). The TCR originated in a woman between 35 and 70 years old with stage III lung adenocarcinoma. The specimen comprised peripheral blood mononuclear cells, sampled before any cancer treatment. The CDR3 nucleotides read TGTGCCACCAGCTGGGGCAGGGGCATTATTCGAAGGGCCAATGAGCAGTTCTTC. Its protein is CATSWGRGIIRRANEQFF.